The source of this T cell receptor (beta chain) is a study of blood T cell repertoires in COVID-19. Study overall: Acute and convalescent COVID-19 specimens originated in the United States, Italy and Spain. In each case, the material was cDNA or gDNA derived from T cells, B-cell-depleted T cells, or PBMCs.

Germline V gene sequence: CDR1 SGHNT, CDR2 YENEEA. The V gene lost 5 bases and the J gene lost 2 bases, with 10 bases spanning the gap. This CDR3 region has 13 residues. As processed by the authors: By means of reference gene primer amplification, nucleated cell counts were estimated. Profiled with immunoSEQ multiplex PCR; TCRdb holds only in-frame clones, not every one. Clone size and V and J calls were adopted from that table, with D and trimming inferred from the DNA. The repertoire holds about 44,000 clones, with around 75% as singletons. Material for sequencing was peripheral blood. The rearrangement links TRBV11-3 to TRBJ2-7, with a tentative D call TRBD2 (6 bases). The clonotype was recovered from a man aged 80 or over with acute or convalescent COVID-19. The CDR3 DNA is TGTGCCAGCAGCCGGGACTCAACCTACGAGCAGTACTTC. Translated: CASSRDSTYEQYF.